This T cell receptor (beta chain) was obtained from a study of circulating CD8 cells and anti-PD-1 response in melanoma (TCRdb year 2020). With respect to the entire study: Nivolumab was given to patients intravenously at 3 mg/kg every 2 weeks. Of the 13 patients in the melanoma cohort, anti-PD-1 was received as first-line therapy by seven patients, and prior targeted therapy or immunotherapy had been received by six patients. Patients with complete or partial responses were counted as responders, while patients with stable or progressive disease (RECIST v1.1) were counted as non-responders. The TCR repertoire analysis was performed on about eleven melanoma patients, comprising 7 non-responders and 4 responders. PD-1 on on-treatment samples was detected using a biotinylated anti-human IgG4 antibody. Study-wide findings and limitations: Since no tumor material could be accessed, the researchers instead assessed tumor reactivity using peptide assays on expanded sorted subsets. Because of limited material, replicates were generally not included when the experiments were performed. The DNEG repertoire had the highest diversity, the PD-1 and DPOS repertoires had similar and higher clonality, and the TIGIT repertoires had the lowest diversity. Only baseline and M1 samples, drawn from a small cohort with few responders, went into the published TCR repertoire comparisons. Repertoires were mostly private between subsets, with fewer than 8% of TRB clonotypes shared at M1, and the greatest sharing occurred between DPOS and TIGIT. The authors pointed out that the cohort included both treatment-naive and previously treated patients, and that this mix could influence the results.

On this clonotype itself: Its target antigen remains unknown. A read error may be the cause here, since a much bigger clone is one base away.

The CDR3 covers 16 residues, taking in both the cysteine and the phenylalanine. Only CDR3 DNA remains: 48 bases, in frame from the first base. The germline V gene (reference sequence) gives CDR1 as SGHNT and CDR2 as YYREEE. V lost 6 bases and J lost 0 bases; the stretch between them is 16 bases long. Four subsets defined by PD-1 and/or TIGIT were sorted from live CD3+CD8+TCRalphabeta+ cells on a BD FACSAria II cell sorter. To characterize relevance to anti-PD-1 therapy response, circulating CD8 T cells were sorted into four subsets based on PD-1 and TIGIT expression. For every sorted CD8 T-cell subset, sequencing covered both the TCR alpha and the TCR beta chains. Peripheral blood was collected at three points: before the first anti-PD-1 injection, after two injections and after four injections. PBMCs were isolated immediately by Ficoll gradient centrifugation. Until use, PBMCs were cryopreserved in liquid nitrogen in RPMI containing about 20% FCS and roughly 10% DMSO. After thawing, PBMCs were stained with a viability dye and with antibodies against CD3, CD8alpha, TCRalphabeta, PD-1 and TIGIT. Total RNA was extracted with the RNeasy Kit, and every sample reached a RIN above 7.

The sample was run on a NextSeq 500. The QIAseq Immune Repertoire RNA Library Kit, Human TCR Panel was used to prepare TCR libraries from 15 ng of total RNA. TCR libraries were sequenced on an Illumina NextSeq with a Mid Output V2 kit, using asymmetric 261x41 paired-end reads. Each TCR library was diluted to about 4 nM, pooled, denatured and loaded at roughly 0.99 pM. From the authors' description of their analysis: TCR FASTQ files were processed in the QIAGEN GeneGlobe Data Analysis Center, and downstream analysis was performed in R 3.5.2. Clonality was computed as one minus Shannon entropy normalized by the log of the number of unique productive sequences. TRA or TRB clonotypes differing in abundance between baseline and M1 were identified within each subset by Fisher exact tests at 5% FDR. Clonotypes with differential abundance were classified as emerging, expanding, contracting or non-expanding/contracting. Morisita's overlap index was used to measure repertoire overlap between patients. TCRdb reran the public reads through fastp at Q25 and MiXCR, keeping productive beta chains. Entries that share a CDR3 protein sequence are merged under the most common genes and DNA. TCRdb's processing, not the study's, gives the V and J calls here. This sample comprises over a thousand distinct CDR3 sequences, more than 9% of them detected only once. Together, the top ten hold 14% of the sample.

Material: CD8+ T cells from PBMCs, obtained at baseline or after one month of anti-PD-1 therapy (not recorded which). The receptor chain draws on TRBV5-4 and TRBJ1-3; perhaps TRBD1 is the D gene, with 5 bases matching. This receptor was taken from a human donor with melanoma. The nucleotide sequence reads TGTGCCAGCAAGCCCGGGGCCAGGAGCTCTGGAAACACCATATATTTT. Translated, this is CASKPGARSSGNTIYF.